The 15 T cell receptor beta chains presented below share a single source sample, sequenced in a study of T cells in women clearing cervical HPV infection. TCRdb keeps only in-frame clones here, not all; method: immunoSEQ multiplex PCR. Its table lists some 15,000 clones. The sequencing sample was made of blood buffy coat. The receptors shown here come from a woman aged 18-70 years with a cervical HPV16 infection that either progressed to CIN3+ or cleared (not recorded which).

About this clone itself: The read comes to an end 3 residues before the CDR3 does, leaving the germline J gene to fill in the end. V gene TRBV5-1 combines with J gene TRBJ1-3; D ambiguous. CDR1 and CDR2 from the germline V gene are SGHRS and YFSETQ. The V end lost 4 bases, the J end lost 3 bases, and 11 bases lay between the germline ends. The CDR3 loop spans 14 amino acids. The CDR3 is CASSVTDLGNTIYF. The part of the CDR3 DNA that was read is TGCGCCAGCAGCGTAACAGACCTTGGAAACACC.

With regard to this clone: Read data end 3 residues before the CDR3 end; the end is taken from the germline J gene. V usage is TRBV7-6 and J usage is TRBJ2-1; maybe TRBD2 (6 bases). V was cut by 5 bases and J by 2 bases, with 16 bases left in between. Germline assignment: CDR1 SGHVS and CDR2 FNYEAQ. The CDR3 totals 16 residues. CDR3 amino acids: CASSRNRDSPYNEQFF. The part of the CDR3 DNA that was read is TGTGCCAGCAGCCGAAACCGGGACTCCCCCTACAATGAG.

Turning to this clone: Read data end 3 residues before the CDR3 end; the end is taken from the germline J gene. The gene calls are TRBV2 and TRBJ1-1; D gene ambiguous. V gave up 8 bases and J gave up 0 bases, with 16 bases separating them. Germline CDR1 reads SNHLY; CDR2 reads FYNNEI. The CDR3 consists of 15 residues. The chain's CDR3 is CASSKGQVMNTEAFF. The part of the CDR3 DNA that was read is TGTGCCAGCTCCAAAGGGCAGGTCATGAACACTGAA.

Comment on this clone: The CDR3 goes on 3 residues after the read ends, and that part is filled in from the germline J gene. The rearrangement joins TRBV5-1 to TRBJ2-5; 8 bases agree with TRBD2. The CDR3 is 15 amino acids. The V gene end was trimmed by 5 bases and the J gene end by 4 bases; junction bases not matched to a gene: 10. Germline-derived CDR1 and CDR2 are SGHRS and YFSETQ. The covered CDR3 bases are TGCGCCAGCAGGCCCTCACTCGGGGGGGCAGAGACC. Translated, it gives CASRPSLGGAET. In full, the CDR3 is CASRPSLGGAETQYF.

On this clone itself: The read terminates 3 residues before the CDR3 end, so the remaining end is supplied by the germline J gene. The gene calls are TRBV6-2 or TRBV6-3 and TRBJ1-2; the match to TRBD1 covers 7 bases. Germline values: CDR1 MNHEY, CDR2 SVGEGT. J lost 2 bases, V lost 5 bases, and 2 bases had no gene match. The CDR3 is 13 residues long. The CDR3 bases that were read are TGTGCCAGCAGTCTACAGGGGAACTATGGC. This translates into CASSLQGNYG. The full CDR3 protein is CASSLQGNYGYTF.

Comment on this clone: The observed sequence ends 3 residues before the CDR3 terminus, with the missing tail filled in from the germline J gene. This chain uses TRBV5-4 with TRBJ2-3, with 7 bases that match TRBD2. Germline CDR1 and CDR2: SGHNT and YYREEE (reference sequence). The CDR3 totals 16 residues. The V segment lost 0 bases and the J segment 6 bases; nucleotides outside the gene matches: 10. The CDR3 spells CASSLAAGFRGDTQYF. The DNA read from the CDR3 is TGTGCCAGCAGCTTGGCAGCGGGGTTCAGAGGGGATACG.

Concerning this clone: The sequence runs out 3 residues before the end of the CDR3; the remainder is reconstructed from the germline J gene. The chain recombines TRBV20-1 with TRBJ1-4, with 7 bases matching TRBD1. V trimming: 2 bases; J trimming: 7 bases; junction bases outside the gene matches: 10. From germline, CDR1 is DFQATT and CDR2 SNEGSKA (reference sequence). The CDR3 consists of 15 residues. Incomplete CDR3 DNA: TGCAGTGCTAGACCAGACAGGGAGGGTTCTGAAAAA. This encodes CSARPDREGSEK. The whole CDR3 is CSARPDREGSEKLFF.

About this clone: The read ends 3 residues shy of where the CDR3 ends; the end is completed using the germline J gene. V and J are TRBV5-6 and TRBJ1-2; no reliable D call. The CDR3 is 11 amino acids. CDR1 and CDR2 (germline): SGHDT, YYEEEE. CDR3 sequence: CASSLFGDYTF. CDR3 DNA (partial): TGTGCCAGCAGCTTGTTCGGGGAC.

With respect to this clone: With the read ending 3 residues before the CDR3 end, the germline J gene is used to fill in that end. The chain uses TRBV5-1 and TRBJ2-7; 8 bases are a match to TRBD1. J was trimmed by 3 bases and V by 5 bases; bases with no gene match: 10. This CDR3 has 15 residues. The germline V gene has CDR1 SGHRS and CDR2 YFSETQ. The CDR3 spells CASRPGTGSNYEQYF. The DNA read from the CDR3 is TGCGCCAGCAGGCCCGGGACAGGCTCTAACTACGAG.

In regard to this clone: The missing CDR3 end, 3 residues past where the read stops, is filled in from the germline J gene. This chain connects TRBV5-1 to TRBJ2-5; 9 bases are shared with TRBD1. CDR1 is SGHRS, CDR2 YFSETQ, per germline. The trim removed 4 bases at V and 5 bases at J, leaving 3 bases unmatched. CDR3 length equals 13 residues. The CDR3 sequence is CASSIGQGETQYF. The CDR3 DNA, read in part, is TGCGCCAGCAGCATCGGACAGGGGGAGACC.

In the case of this clone: Read data end 3 residues before the CDR3 end; the end is taken from the germline J gene. The chain carries TRBV20-1 and TRBJ2-5; D is perhaps TRBD1 (6 bases). V dropped 0 bases and J dropped 1 base, with 6 bases sitting between them. CDR3 length equals 13 residues. Germline-derived CDR1 and CDR2 are DFQATT and SNEGSKA (reference sequence). The CDR3 region is CSAREDSQETQYF. CDR3 DNA (partial): TGCAGTGCTAGAGAGGACAGCCAAGAGACC.

The CDR3 sequence: CASSPGTGGHEQYF. The DNA read from the CDR3 is TGTGCCAGCAGTCCCGGGACAGGGGGCCACGAG. This chain uses TRBV2 with TRBJ2-7, with TRBD1 matching 12 bases. The DNA ends 3 residues before the CDR3 does, and the rest of the CDR3 is filled in from the germline J gene. CDR1 and CDR2 (germline): SNHLY, FYNNEI. CDR3 length equals 14 residues. V trimming: 5 bases; J trimming: 5 bases; junction bases outside the gene matches: 4.

A word on this clone: Read data end 3 residues before the CDR3 end; the end is taken from the germline J gene. This chain joins TRBV20-1 and TRBJ1-5; 11 nucleotides line up with TRBD1. CDR1 is DFQATT and CDR2 is SNEGSKA in the germline V gene (reference sequence). This CDR3 has 15 residues. J lost 2 bases, V lost 5 bases, and 5 bases had no gene match. CDR3 bases read: TGCAGTGCTCGGACAGGGGGCTCTGGCAATCAGCCC. This gives the protein CSARTGGSGNQP. In full, the CDR3 reads CSARTGGSGNQPQHF.

In the case of this clone: The read finishes 3 residues shy of the CDR3 end, and the germline J gene is used to complete it. The chain recombines TRBV11-2 with TRBJ1-2; a possible D gene is TRBD1 (6 bases). The germline V gene has CDR1 SGHAT and CDR2 FQNNGV. Trimming left V 0 bases short and J 4 bases short, with 12 bases between. CDR3 length: 15 amino acids. CDR3 region: CASSLEPGQFYGYTF. CDR3 bases read: TGTGCCAGCAGCTTAGAACCCGGACAGTTCTATGGC.

Concerning this clone: The read halts 3 residues ahead of the CDR3 end, with the missing end drawn from the germline J gene. The chain carries TRBV28 and TRBJ2-7; maybe TRBD2 (6 bases). The germline V and J ends were trimmed by 8 bases and 1 base, with 12 bases remaining between them. This CDR3 is 13 amino acids long. Looked up from germline, CDR1 is MDHEN and CDR2 is SYDVKM. The CDR3 spells CASRDSASYEQYF. CDR3 DNA (partial): TGTGCCAGCCGGGACTCAGCTTCCTACGAG.